The rows below give T cell receptor beta chains drawn from one sample of a study of beta chain features in type 1 diabetes. TCRdb keeps only in-frame clones here, not all; method: immunoSEQ multiplex PCR. In the table there are some 230,000 clones, 9.6% of which are singletons. The material sequenced was naive CD4+ T cells from blood. Receptors originate from a woman between 18 and 30 years old in good health. CDR3s include the opening cysteine and the closing phenylalanine or tryptophan. D genes are given only for firm matches. A clone size is listed for some rows: how often the clone was seen (once, few, many), or a class if it is expanded.

J gene	clone size	D gene	V gene	CDR3 protein	CDR3 DNA
TRBJ2-7	few	TRBD1	TRBV5-4	CASSSGQAKSYEQYF	TGTGCCAGCAGCTCCGGACAGGCTAAATCCTACGAGCAGTACTTC
TRBJ2-7	few	TRBD2	TRBV5-4	CASSPGRPYEQYF	TGTGCCAGCAGCCCCGGGAGGCCCTACGAGCAGTACTTC
TRBJ1-5	NA	NA	TRBV30	CAWSVRSSNQPQHF	TGTGCCTGGAGTGTACGGTCTAGCAATCAGCCCCAGCATTTT
TRBJ1-2	few	NA	TRBV2	CASSEQGEGYTF	TGTGCCAGCAGTGAGCAGGGTGAGGGCTACACCTTC
TRBJ1-4	few	NA	TRBV19	CASSEQSLGKLFF	TGTGCCAGTAGTGAACAGTCCCTTGGAAAACTGTTTTTT
TRBJ1-1	NA	NA	TRBV6-6	CASSPGATEAFF	TGTGCCAGCAGCCCTGGGGCCACTGAAGCTTTCTTT
TRBJ2-7	NA	NA	TRBV5-1	CASSLEGFHEQYF	TGCGCCAGCAGCTTGGAGGGGTTCCACGAGCAGTACTTC
TRBJ2-5	NA	NA	TRBV5-8	CASSATSTRRETQYF	TGTGCCAGCAGCGCCACCTCAACTCGGAGAGAGACCCAGTACTTC
TRBJ2-7	NA	TRBD2	TRBV19	CASSPKSTGGTSSYEQYF	TGTGCCAGTAGTCCCAAATCGACGGGAGGGACTAGCTCCTACGAGCAGTACTTC
TRBJ2-1	few	NA	TRBV7-2	CASSLDNSYNEQFF	TGTGCCAGCAGCTTAGATAACTCGTACAATGAGCAGTTCTTC
TRBJ1-1	NA	TRBD1	TRBV7-2	CASSPRTGLNTEAFF	TGTGCCAGCAGCCCGCGGACAGGTTTGAACACTGAAGCTTTCTTT
TRBJ2-7	NA	TRBD1	TRBV10-3	CAIDRDGTGVSEQYF	TGTGCCATCGACAGGGACGGGACAGGGGTCTCCGAGCAGTACTTC
TRBJ2-3	NA	TRBD1	TRBV4-1	CASRLRDRGSADTQYF	TGCGCCAGCAGACTACGGGACAGGGGTAGCGCAGATACGCAGTATTTT
TRBJ2-1	NA	NA	TRBV7-9	CASSLVDRMNEQFF	TGTGCCAGCAGCTTAGTCGACAGAATGAATGAGCAGTTCTTC
TRBJ2-1	many	NA	TRBV4-1	CASSQGGADNEQFF	TGCGCCAGCAGCCAGGGCGGGGCGGACAATGAGCAGTTCTTC
TRBJ1-1	NA	NA	TRBV5-1	CASSWAQAEAFF	TGCGCCAGCAGTTGGGCGCAGGCTGAAGCTTTCTTT
TRBJ1-6	NA	TRBD1	TRBV6-4	CASRNLGDSSPLHF	TGTGCCAGCAGGAATCTCGGGGACAGTTCACCCCTCCACTTT
TRBJ2-1	NA	TRBD1	TRBV19	CASSTGGPSYNEQFF	TGTGCCAGTAGTACAGGGGGACCCTCCTACAATGAGCAGTTCTTC
TRBJ2-1	few	TRBD1	TRBV5-4	CASSFTGDGNNEQFF	TGTGCCAGCAGCTTCACAGGGGATGGTAACAATGAGCAGTTCTTC
TRBJ2-1	NA	TRBD2	TRBV30	CAWRTGTSGVHEQFF	TGTGCCTGGCGGACCGGGACTAGCGGGGTTCATGAGCAGTTCTTC
TRBJ1-5	NA	NA	TRBV15	CATSRDSRGYQPQHF	TGTGCCACCAGCAGAGACTCCCGGGGGTATCAGCCCCAGCATTTT
TRBJ2-2	NA	NA	TRBV7-2	CASSRDRNTGELFF	TGTGCCAGCAGTCGAGACAGAAACACCGGGGAGCTGTTTTTT
TRBJ1-2	few	TRBD1	TRBV11-2	CASSTYRGHNYGYTF	TGTGCCAGCAGCACTTACAGGGGGCATAACTATGGCTACACCTTC
TRBJ2-1	NA	NA	TRBV5-1	CASGVRIQGVDEQFF	TGCGCCAGCGGGGTCCGGATACAGGGTGTGGATGAGCAGTTCTTC
TRBJ2-7	NA	TRBD1	TRBV6-5	CASRPPARRGNEQYF	TGTGCCAGCAGACCCCCGGCGCGCAGGGGGAACGAGCAGTACTTC
TRBJ2-5	NA	TRBD2	TRBV11-2	CASSLEGLAGFNWETQYF	TGTGCCAGCAGCTTAGAAGGACTAGCGGGATTTAATTGGGAGACCCAGTACTTC
TRBJ2-5	NA	TRBD1	TRBV4-1	CASAPSDREETQYF	TGCGCCAGCGCGCCCTCGGACAGGGAAGAGACCCAGTACTTC
TRBJ2-1	NA	NA	TRBV7-9	CASSLVPQRDEQFF	TGTGCCAGCAGCTTAGTCCCACAGAGGGATGAGCAGTTCTTC
TRBJ2-7	NA	TRBD1	TRBV5-1	CASSATGDYEQYF	TGCGCCAGCAGCGCCACAGGGGACTACGAGCAGTACTTC
TRBJ2-2	few	TRBD1	TRBV30	CAWGTSGGHGELFF	TGTGCCTGGGGAACTTCAGGGGGCCACGGGGAGCTGTTTTTT
TRBJ2-5	NA	TRBD2	TRBV19	CASSMVTGGQETQYF	TGTGCCAGTAGTATGGTCACGGGGGGACAAGAGACCCAGTACTTC
TRBJ2-1	few	TRBD2	TRBV9	CASSHVAGRSSYNEQFF	TGTGCCAGCAGCCATGTAGCGGGGCGGAGCTCCTACAATGAGCAGTTCTTC
TRBJ2-7	few	TRBD2	TRBV27	CASSFAGGRYEQYF	TGTGCCAGCAGTTTTGCGGGAGGGCGTTACGAGCAGTACTTC